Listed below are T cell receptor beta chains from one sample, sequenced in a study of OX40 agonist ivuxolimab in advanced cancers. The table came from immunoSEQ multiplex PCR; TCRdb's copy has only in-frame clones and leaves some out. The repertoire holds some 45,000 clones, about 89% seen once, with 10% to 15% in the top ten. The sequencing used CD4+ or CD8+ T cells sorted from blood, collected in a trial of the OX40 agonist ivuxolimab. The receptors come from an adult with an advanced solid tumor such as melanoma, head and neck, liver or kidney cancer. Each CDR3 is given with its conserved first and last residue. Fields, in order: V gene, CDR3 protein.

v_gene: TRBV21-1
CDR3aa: CASSKGGGGTIYF

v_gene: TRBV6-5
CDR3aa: CASSYYLGHYTEAFF

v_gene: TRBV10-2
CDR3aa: CASAAGPTNTEAFF

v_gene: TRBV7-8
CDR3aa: CASSLVWAGPPRIKLFF

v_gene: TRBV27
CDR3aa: CASSPRELNQPQHF

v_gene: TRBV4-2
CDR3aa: CASSQDRTGSSYEQYF

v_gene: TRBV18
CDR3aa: CASSPTRDRGLITGELFF

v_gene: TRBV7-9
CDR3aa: CASSLDRLHHPSTDTQYF

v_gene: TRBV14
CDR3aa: CASRTQWLRGTEAFF

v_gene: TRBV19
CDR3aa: CASSIDLRTGRNYGYTF

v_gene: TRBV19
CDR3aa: CASIGWTEGLYEQYF

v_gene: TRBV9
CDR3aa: CASSTSGAPGNTIYF

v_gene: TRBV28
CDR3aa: CASSRGRELFF

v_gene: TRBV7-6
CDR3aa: CASSYPDSGGTDEQFF

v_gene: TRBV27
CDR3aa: CASKQTAISYEQYF

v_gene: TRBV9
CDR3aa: CASSAPGRPLDGYTF

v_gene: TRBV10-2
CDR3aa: CASSDSHGEAFF

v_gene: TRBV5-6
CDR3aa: CASSFGLGSYEQYF

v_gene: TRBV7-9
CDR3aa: CASSLGDRVQDFGYGYTF

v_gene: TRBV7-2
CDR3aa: CASSLASWGGYEQYF